Presented here are 19 T cell receptor beta chains from one specimen sequenced in a study of blood T cells in healthy people across ages. PCR was performed a second time for about 6 to 12 cycles using a sample-barcoded 5' primer and a J-beta primer mix. MiXCR, run by TCRdb on the 5' RACE reads, gives a single entry per CDR3 protein. Among approximately 800,000 distinct CDR3 sequences listed, 58% were seen once. Input material: blood. These TCRs come from a man aged 25 to 45 in good health.

J is TRBJ2-5 and V is TRBV29-1; D gene unclear. CDR3 length: 13 residues. V lost 1 base to trimming and J lost 2 bases, with 8 bases between them. From germline, CDR1 is SQVTM and CDR2 ANQGSEA. CDR3 coding DNA: TGCAGCGTTGAAGGTTTGCGGCAAGAGACCCAGTACTTC. The encoded protein is CSVEGLRQETQYF.

This clonotype has just a few counts. The chain has TRBV27 and TRBJ1-2; D gene uncertain. Germline loops: CDR1 MNHEY, CDR2 SMNVEV (reference sequence). The CDR3 runs to 13 residues. The germline V and J ends were trimmed by 1 base and 6 bases, with 9 bases remaining between them. The CDR3 nucleotides are TGTGCCAGCAGTTTATATGGGGTGGATGGCTACACCTTC. Protein sequence: CASSLYGVDGYTF.

V is TRBV29-1 and J is TRBJ1-1, with a possible D match to TRBD1 (6 bases). The CDR3 covers 15 residues. V lost 7 bases to trimming and J lost 0 bases, with 18 bases between them. Germline CDR1 and CDR2: SQVTM and ANQGSEA. The CDR3 DNA follows: TGCAGCGCGCCACCCCAGGGGAGGTTGAACACTGAAGCTTTCTTT. Protein sequence: CSAPPQGRLNTEAFF.

This clonotype was counted a few times. The genes are TRBV9 and TRBJ1-2; D uncertain. With 4 bases removed from V and 8 bases from J, the gap between germline ends came to 15 bases. Germline V gene lookup returns CDR1 SGDLS and CDR2 YYNGEE. The CDR3 totals 13 residues. In DNA, the CDR3 is TGTGCCAGCAGCATACCACCGAACTTGGGCTACACCTTC. It is translated as CASSIPPNLGYTF.

This clonotype was counted between two and nine times. The chain couples TRBV24-1 to TRBJ2-4; D is perhaps TRBD1 (6 bases). Matching the DNA end better, TRBJ2-7 makes the J call doubtful. Germline CDR1 and CDR2: KGHDR and SFDVKD. This CDR3 comprises 18 residues. CDR3 nucleotides: TGTGCCACCAGCTCCGATCGACAACGACAGGAGTTGACGGACGAGCAGTACTTC. Translation: CATSSDRQRQELTDEQYF.

This clonotype appeared a few times. Here the CDR3 DNA reads TGCAGTGCTAGAGATCTCAGGGGGGCTAATGAGCAGTTCTTC. It is translated as CSARDLRGANEQFF. V is TRBV20-1 and J is TRBJ2-1, with a tentative D call TRBD1 (7 bases). CDR1 and CDR2 (germline): DFQATT, SNEGSKA (reference sequence). The V end lost 0 bases, the J end lost 7 bases, and 13 bases lay between the germline ends. This CDR3 is 14 amino acids long.

This clonotype was observed once. V gene TRBV7-9 combines with J gene TRBJ2-3; 16 nucleotides match TRBD2. The CDR3 covers 18 residues. Trimming removed 0 bases from V and 2 bases from J; junction bases left unmatched: 2. Germline CDR1 and CDR2: SEHNR and FQNEAQ (reference sequence). In nucleotides, the CDR3 is TGTGCCAGCAGCTTAGCGGGACTAGCGGGAGGGTTCACAGATACGCAGTATTTT. It codes for CASSLAGLAGGFTDTQYF.

The chain uses TRBV3-1 and TRBJ1-5; D ambiguous. From germline, CDR1 is LGHDT and CDR2 YNNKEL (reference sequence). Trimming shortened V by 1 base and J by 10 bases, and 8 bases separated the two germline ends. The CDR3 covers 12 residues. The CDR3, as DNA: TGTGCCAGCAGCCAAGGGGTCGGACCCCAGCATTTT. This codes for CASSQGVGPQHF.

A remark on this clonotype: Sequence at one end of the junction differs from germline and may be a read error. The J gene is TRBJ2-3, the V gene TRBV7-2; no firm D call. CDR1 and CDR2 (germline): SGHTA, FQGNSA. The CDR3 runs to 14 residues. The CDR3 DNA sequence: TGTGCCGGCAGCTTTTTAGCAGGCACAGATACGCAGTATTTT. Translated, it gives CAGSFLAGTDTQYF.

V and J are TRBV9 and TRBJ2-3; no reliable D call. This CDR3 region has 18 residues. V was cut by 0 bases and J by 3 bases, with 20 bases left in between. CDR1 and CDR2 from the germline V gene are SGDLS and YYNGEE. The CDR3 reads CASSVDSIPPRRTDTQYF. In nucleotides, the CDR3 is TGTGCCAGCAGCGTAGACAGTATCCCGCCGCGAAGGACAGATACGCAGTATTTT. The full variable domain, rest sourced from reference TRBV9 and TRBJ2-3, is DSGVTQTPKHLITATGQRVTLRCSPRSGDLSVYWYQQSLDQGLQFLIQYYNGEERAKGNILERFSAQQFPDLHSELNLSSLELGDSALYFCASSVDSIPPRRTDTQYFGPGTRLTVL.

This clonotype was observed a few times. The rearrangement links TRBV18 to TRBJ1-4; perhaps TRBD1 as D (5 bases). V was pared by 6 bases and J by 8 bases, with 16 bases between. The CDR3 spans 14 residues. The germline gives CDR1 KGHSH, CDR2 LQKENI. The CDR3 sequence: CASSAGASGEKLFF. CDR3 DNA: TGTGCCAGCTCCGCCGGGGCCTCGGGGGAAAAACTGTTTTTT.

The V gene is TRBV6-1, the J gene TRBJ1-5; no reliable D call. The germline V gene encodes CDR1 MNHNS and CDR2 SASEGT. V dropped 4 bases and J dropped 1 base, with 11 bases sitting between them. The CDR3 is made up of 15 amino acids. Here the CDR3 reads CASSAITRSNQPQHF. The CDR3 region has the DNA TGTGCCAGCAGTGCCATAACCAGGAGCAATCAGCCCCAGCATTTT.

This sequence joins TRBV12-5 and TRBJ2-4; the D gene is possibly TRBD2 (6 bases). The V and J ends lost 9 bases and 3 bases respectively, with 27 bases between them. CDR1 and CDR2 (germline): LGHNT, FRNRAP. The CDR3 runs to 18 residues. The CDR3 sequence: CASRYSGGLVGGKNIQYF. DNA of the CDR3: TGTGCTAGCAGGTATAGCGGCGGACTTGTCGGTGGCAAAAACATTCAGTACTTC.

This clonotype was counted many times. The V gene is TRBV20-1, the J gene TRBJ2-5; 10 bases agree with TRBD2. The CDR3 is 18 residues long. Losses at the gene ends were 0 bases for V and 0 bases for J; bases not matched to a gene: 10. Per germline, CDR1 DFQATT and CDR2 SNEGSKA (reference sequence). CDR3 sequence (DNA): TGCAGTGCTAGAGATCAGGAGAGCGGGGGGGCTTACCAAGAGACCCAGTACTTC. The encoded protein is CSARDQESGGAYQETQYF.

The V call is TRBV29-1, the J call TRBJ1-1; no firm D call. Trimming removed 0 bases from V and 1 base from J, with 6 bases in between. CDR3 size: 13 residues. Germline CDR1 and CDR2: SQVTM and ANQGSEA. CDR3 sequence: CSVEELTNTEAFF. The CDR3 nucleotides are TGCAGCGTTGAAGAGTTGACGAACACTGAAGCTTTCTTT.

As DNA, the CDR3 is TGTGCCAGTAGTGGATTTCCGGGACAGGGGAAACGATGGGCTAACTATGGCTACACCTTC. This gives the protein CASSGFPGQGKRWANYGYTF. The chain combines TRBV19 with TRBJ1-2, with 10 bases lining up with TRBD1. The trim removed 5 bases at V and 0 bases at J, leaving 18 bases unmatched. The CDR3 length is 20 residues. The germline V gene has CDR1 LNHDA and CDR2 SQIVND (reference sequence).

The sample holds a few counts of this clonotype. The V gene is TRBV5-1, the J gene TRBJ2-5, with D possibly being TRBD2 (6 bases). Germline V CDR1 and CDR2: SGHRS, YFSETQ. The ends were cut back, 1 base at V and 5 bases at J, with 15 bases in the middle. The CDR3 is 15 residues long. In DNA, the CDR3 is TGCGCCAGCAGCTTGTTCGCGGGGCGTGGGGAGACCCAGTACTTC. It translates to CASSLFAGRGETQYF.

This clonotype was seen more than once but under ten times. The chain employs TRBV15 and TRBJ1-1, with D uncertain. The germline V and J ends were trimmed by 0 bases and 0 bases, with 11 bases remaining between them. This CDR3 spans 16 amino acids. Germline V gives CDR1 LNHNV, CDR2 YYDKDF (reference sequence). The CDR3 loop reads CATSREAGLLNTEAFF. For the CDR3, the DNA is TGTGCCACCAGCAGAGAAGCAGGACTTTTGAACACTGAAGCTTTCTTT.

There are a few counts of this clonotype. This chain connects TRBV9 to TRBJ2-1, with TRBD2 matching over 9 bases. The V and J ends lost 2 bases and 15 bases, in that order; junction bases with no gene match: 9. The CDR3 contains 13 residues. CDR1 and CDR2 (germline): SGDLS, YYNGEE. This CDR3 is CASSVVYSGGVFF. For the CDR3, the DNA is TGTGCCAGCAGCGTCGTGTATAGCGGGGGAGTGTTCTTC.